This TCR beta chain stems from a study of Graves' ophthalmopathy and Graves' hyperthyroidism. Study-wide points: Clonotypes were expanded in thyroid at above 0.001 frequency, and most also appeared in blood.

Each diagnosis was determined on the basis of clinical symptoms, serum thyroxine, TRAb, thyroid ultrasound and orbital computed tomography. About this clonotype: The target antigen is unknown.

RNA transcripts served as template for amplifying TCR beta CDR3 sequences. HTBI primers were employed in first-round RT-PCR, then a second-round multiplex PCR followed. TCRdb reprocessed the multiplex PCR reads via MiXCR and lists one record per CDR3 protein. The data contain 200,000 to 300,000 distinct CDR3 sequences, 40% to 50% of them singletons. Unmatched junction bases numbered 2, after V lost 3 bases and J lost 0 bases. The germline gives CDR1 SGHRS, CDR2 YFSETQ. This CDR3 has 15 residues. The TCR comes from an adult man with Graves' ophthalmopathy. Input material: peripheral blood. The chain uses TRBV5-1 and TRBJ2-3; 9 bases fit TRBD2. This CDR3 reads CASSYSGGSTDTQYF. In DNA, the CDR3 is TGCGCCAGCAGCTATAGCGGGGGTAGCACAGATACGCAGTATTTT.